The present entry profiles one T cell receptor beta chain with its context. In germline, CDR1 is MDHEN, CDR2 SYDVKM. V was trimmed by 4 bases and J by 4 bases, leaving 15 bases between them. The CDR3 has 15 residues. The sample comes from a study of blood T cell repertoires in COVID-19. Across the whole study: The samples span acute and convalescent COVID-19 from the United States, Italy and Spain. PBMCs, B-cell-depleted T cells, or T cells provided the cDNA or gDNA that made up the material.

In the source study's methods: Amplified reference gene primers provided the basis for estimating nucleated cell counts. Here immunoSEQ multiplex PCR was the method, and the copy in TCRdb shows in-frame clones only, minus some. That table furnishes V, J and clone size, whereas the DNA furnished D and trimming. There are roughly 170,000 clones in the sample; around nine tenths occur only once, and less than 3% lies in the top ten. The chain has TRBV28 and TRBJ2-3; D possibly corresponds to TRBD2 (6 bases). The sample taken for sequencing was peripheral blood. The TCR was taken from a man aged 35-49 years with active or convalescent COVID-19. The CDR3, as DNA: TGTGCCAGCAGTTCCCCCGGGAGAGAACCAGATACGCAGTATTTT. The encoded protein is CASSSPGREPDTQYF.